The clone carrying this TCR beta chain has only a few counts. The data were obtained in a study of identical twins. After removal of 3 bases from V and 6 bases from J, the junction contained 6 bases not matched to a gene. In germline, CDR1 is DFQATT, CDR2 SNEGSKA (reference sequence). This CDR3 has 16 amino acids. TCRdb independently ran MiXCR on the 5' RACE reads; one entry per CDR3 protein. Of approximately 1.8 million distinct CDR3 sequences in the sample, around 29% were seen once. The sample comprised cord blood. This sequence joins TRBV20-1 and TRBJ2-1; 15 bases align to TRBD2. The TCR was taken from a newborn girl in good health. The CDR3 coding sequence is TGCAGTGCTAGCCGGACTAGCGGGGGGGCTACCAATGAGCAGTTCTTC. Its protein product is CSASRTSGGATNEQFF.